Listed below are T cell receptor beta chains from one sample, sequenced in a study of cytomegalovirus exposure and HLA in healthy donors. Assay used: immunoSEQ multiplex PCR; TCRdb lists only in-frame clones, some missing. The sample records about 240,000 clones, approximately 86% being singletons. Sequencing used PBMCs. The receptors originated from a woman under 40 in good health and CMV-seropositive. Both conserved end residues are trimmed from each CDR3.

j_gene	v_gene	CDR3aa
TRBJ2-5	TRBV6-1	ASSEFWGVLGTQY
TRBJ2-1	TRBV7-9	ASKGQGRNEQF
TRBJ2-7	TRBV4-1	ASSQLTGSYEQY
TRBJ2-5	TRBV27	ASKFLGAAGETQY
TRBJ2-7	TRBV6-5	ASSPGTSGSYEQY
TRBJ2-7	TRBV6-5	ASRTPGGSYEQY
TRBJ2-1	TRBV27	ASSPLGIGGQGFHEQF
TRBJ2-2	TRBV2	ASSRLAGELF
TRBJ2-3	TRBV28	ASSLQGTFREDTQY
TRBJ2-6	TRBV7-6	ASSRDLGGVGANVLT
TRBJ1-5	TRBV2	ASSLIFSNQPQH
TRBJ2-7	TRBV29-1	SVAAGASYEQY